This T cell receptor beta chain was identified during a study of T cell changes during pregnancy in multiple sclerosis (dated by TCRdb to the late 2010s). Looking at the study overall: The study examined how the T cell repertoire changed over the course of pregnancy in women with multiple sclerosis.

Trimming accounts for 5 bases at V and 2 bases at J, while the number of junction bases matched to no gene is 5. For CDR1 and CDR2, the germline V gene (reference sequence) lists SEHNR and FQNEAQ. The CDR3 contains 14 residues, cysteine and phenylalanine counted. This entry keeps only the CDR3 DNA: 42 bases, framed from base 1. This clone was recorded once. Its specific antigen is unknown. Base qualities are not provided; no much larger clone lies one nucleotide away. Library creation used the immunoSEQ multiplex PCR assay. This immuneACCESS table, as held by TCRdb, lists in-frame sequences with V and J called but not all clones. Of the missing ones, under half trace to an unresolved V gene in checked studies; the others have no known cause. Present in this sample are about 48,000 clones, 88% of which were seen just once. The ten largest clones capture 0.95% to 1.5% of the sample.

The chain was built from TRBV7-9 and TRBJ1-1; TRBD1 matches 7 bases in the middle. The TCR comes from a female donor with multiple sclerosis, enrolled in a pregnancy study. The specimen comprised CD4+ T cells from peripheral blood mononuclear cells, sampled in the second trimester of pregnancy. The sequenced DNA is TGTGCCAGCAGCCGTGGACAGGTCAACACTGAAGCTTTCTTT. It is translated as CASSRGQVNTEAFF.